The 8 T cell receptor beta chains below come from one sample, sequenced in a study of T-cell memory formation after mild COVID-19. TCRdb re-derived calls from the 5' RACE reads in MiXCR, one entry per CDR3 protein. This sample has a few hundred thousand distinct CDR3 sequences, with 20% to 25% found just once. Sequenced sample: PBMCs or a T cell subset sorted from them (not recorded which). The receptors come from a man younger than 30 who had mild COVID-19 (a few samples of this study predate the infection). Cell type and time point are not known.

There are a few counts of this clonotype. The chain links TRBV10-3 to TRBJ2-5, with 12 nucleotides matching TRBD2. The CDR3 runs to 15 residues. CDR1 ENHRY and CDR2 SYGVKD come from the germline V gene. The junction had 5 bases not matched to a gene; V was cut back by 4 bases and J by 5 bases. CDR3 amino acids: CAISAQLAGGETQYF. The CDR3 nucleotides read TGTGCCATCAGTGCCCAACTAGCGGGGGGCGAGACCCAGTACTTC.

The rearrangement uses TRBV7-2 and TRBJ1-2; D perhaps matches TRBD1 (5 bases). The CDR3 has 13 amino acids. The V end lost 0 bases, the J end lost 8 bases, and 10 bases lay between the germline ends. Germline V CDR1 and CDR2: SGHTA, FQGNSA. CDR3 in amino acids: CASSLAQGQGYTF. As DNA, the CDR3 is TGTGCCAGCAGCTTAGCGCAGGGTCAAGGCTACACCTTC.

The V gene is TRBV2, the J gene TRBJ2-1, with TRBD2 matching over 9 bases. The germline V gene encodes CDR1 SNHLY and CDR2 FYNNEI. CDR3 length equals 15 residues. The ends lost 2 bases at V and 5 bases at J; junction bases unmatched: 4. CDR3 sequence: CASSEKTSGNNEQFF. CDR3 bases: TGTGCCAGCAGTGAAAAGACTAGCGGAAACAATGAGCAGTTCTTC.

Here the CDR3 reads CATNDRVGSYNEQFF. Written as DNA, the CDR3 is TGCGCCACTAACGACAGGGTAGGCTCCTACAATGAGCAGTTCTTC. The chain couples TRBV5-1 to TRBJ2-1, with 7 bases matching TRBD1. Trimming took 9 bases from V and 0 from J; bases not matched to a gene: 9. Germline CDR1 reads SGHRS; CDR2 reads YFSETQ. The CDR3 sequence is 15 residues long.

This clonotype was counted a few times. The V and J genes are TRBV5-1 and TRBJ2-2; D gene ambiguous. The CDR3 contains 15 residues. The germline V gene has CDR1 SGHRS and CDR2 YFSETQ. Trimming cost V 2 bases and J 6 bases, with 14 bases left between them. The CDR3 loop reads CASSFGDRLAGELFF. CDR3 DNA: TGCGCCAGCAGCTTTGGGGATAGGCTCGCCGGGGAGCTGTTTTTT.

A few counts support this clonotype. The V and J genes are TRBV7-2 and TRBJ2-3, with 9 bases aligning to TRBD2. The CDR3 runs to 16 residues. V dropped 4 bases and J dropped 6; count of bases not matched to a gene: 11. Germline V gives CDR1 SGHTA, CDR2 FQGNSA. CDR3 DNA: TGTGCCAGCAGCTCTGGACTAGGGCTAGCGGGGGATACGCAGTATTTT. It specifies CASSSGLGLAGDTQYF.

This clonotype appeared many times. One junction end disagrees with the germline gene, perhaps due to a read error. The chain employs TRBV12-3 or TRBV12-4 and TRBJ2-5, with D unresolved. This CDR3 has 11 residues. CDR3 sequence reads: CASSLVETQYF. CDR3 DNA sequence: TGCGCCAGCAGCTTGGTAGAGACCCAGTACTTC.

There are a few counts of this clonotype. The V call is TRBV10-2, the J call TRBJ2-1; D assignment may be TRBD1 or TRBD2 (5 bases each). Germline CDR1 WSHSY, CDR2 SAAADI. The CDR3 length is 14 residues. V was clipped by 6 bases and J by 4 bases, with 13 bases between them. The CDR3 DNA is TGCGCCAGCAGGGGCTCGGGGCCATACAATGAGCAGTTCTTC. Protein sequence: CASRGSGPYNEQFF.